The rows below give T cell receptor beta chains drawn from one sample of a study of T cell responses to AZD1222 COVID-19 vaccine. Sequencing was performed with immunoSEQ multiplex PCR; in TCRdb, only in-frame clones are kept and a portion is missing. Of fewer than 200,000 clones listed, approximately 92% are singletons. Sequenced material: peripheral blood, taken 28 days after the second dose of the MenACWY control vaccine. These receptors all stem from an adult who received the MenACWY meningococcal vaccine as a control. Each CDR3 is given with its conserved first and last residue. The D gene is left open where the match is weak. Some rows mark clone size as missing; the rest say once, few, many or name a class of expanded clone.

J,D,V,size,CDR3,DNA
TRBJ2-5,TRBD2,TRBV5-4,NA,CASSPVGGGRETQYF,TGTGCCAGCAGCCCCGTCGGGGGGGGCAGGGAGACCCAGTACTTC
TRBJ1-1,NA,TRBV11-2,NA,CASSWDTLGTEAFF,TGTGCCAGCAGCTGGGACACCTTGGGAACTGAAGCTTTCTTT
TRBJ2-1,TRBD2,TRBV5-4,few,CASSLAGGRSDEQFF,TGTGCCAGCAGCTTGGCTGGCGGGAGGTCAGATGAGCAGTTCTTC
TRBJ2-1,TRBD2,TRBV10-3,NA,CAIFPGLAGGPGVGNEQFF,TGTGCCATCTTCCCGGGACTAGCGGGAGGGCCGGGAGTAGGCAATGAGCAGTTCTTC
TRBJ2-2,NA,TRBV27,NA,CASSPLYDGENTGELFF,TGTGCCAGCAGTCCCTTGTACGACGGGGAGAACACCGGGGAGCTGTTTTTT
TRBJ2-7,NA,TRBV6-1,NA,CASSEEGAGHYEQYF,TGTGCCAGCAGTGAAGAGGGAGCGGGACACTACGAGCAGTACTTC
TRBJ1-6,NA,TRBV7-9,NA,CASSLEAAAPLHF,TGTGCCAGCAGCTTAGAGGCCGCGGCCCCCCTCCACTTT
TRBJ1-2,NA,TRBV7-9,NA,CASSLGGDGYTF,TGTGCCAGCAGCTTAGGGGGGGATGGCTACACCTTC
TRBJ1-2,TRBD1,TRBV7-2,once,CASRAGGTGYGYTF,TGTGCCAGCAGGGCGGGGGGGACAGGCTATGGCTACACCTTC
TRBJ2-1,TRBD2,TRBV5-1,few,CASSFRLAPLGGNEQFF,TGCGCCAGCAGCTTCAGACTAGCGCCCCTGGGGGGCAATGAGCAGTTCTTC
TRBJ2-1,NA,TRBV9,NA,CASSGSQGYGIGEQFF,TGTGCCAGCAGCGGCTCACAGGGATACGGGATCGGTGAGCAGTTCTTC
TRBJ2-2,TRBD2,TRBV9,NA,CASSVPMGLAGGVAGELFF,TGTGCCAGCAGCGTCCCGATGGGACTAGCGGGAGGGGTTGCCGGGGAGCTGTTTTTT
TRBJ2-2,NA,TRBV6-2/TRBV6-3,NA,CASSYFSGYTGELFF,TGTGCCAGCAGTTATTTCTCAGGGTACACCGGGGAGCTGTTTTTT
TRBJ1-2,NA,TRBV5-1,NA,CASSFETGPLNYGYTF,TGCGCCAGCAGCTTTGAGACAGGACCACTCAACTATGGCTACACCTTC
TRBJ2-7,NA,TRBV7-8,NA,CASSLETVSYEQYF,TGTGCCAGCAGCTTAGAAACAGTCTCCTACGAGCAGTACTTC
TRBJ1-2,NA,TRBV28,once,CASTTTGFHGYTF,TGTGCCAGCACCACTACGGGATTTCATGGCTACACCTTC
TRBJ2-1,TRBD1,TRBV27,NA,CASSSGQVYNEQFF,TGTGCCAGCAGTTCGGGACAGGTCTACAATGAGCAGTTCTTC
TRBJ1-5,TRBD1,TRBV27,NA,CASSSTGTGDDNQPQHF,TGTGCCAGCAGTTCCACTGGGACAGGGGATGACAATCAGCCCCAGCATTTT
TRBJ1-1,NA,TRBV19,NA,CASSSQGSTEAFF,TGTGCCAGTAGTTCCCAGGGAAGCACTGAAGCTTTCTTT
TRBJ1-2,NA,TRBV7-2,few,CASSLWGSYGYTF,TGTGCCAGCAGCTTATGGGGTTCATATGGCTACACCTTC
TRBJ2-3,NA,TRBV28,NA,CASTPGSVDTDTQYF,TGTGCCAGCACCCCGGGTAGCGTAGACACAGATACGCAGTATTTT
TRBJ1-2,NA,TRBV9,NA,CASNPGDRVDGYTF,TGTGCCAGCAACCCGGGGGATCGTGTGGATGGCTACACCTTC
TRBJ1-1,NA,TRBV30,NA,CAWTAGGGTEAFF,TGTGCCTGGACAGCCGGGGGCGGCACTGAAGCTTTCTTT
TRBJ1-1,NA,TRBV28,once,CASSSTRDVNTEAFF,TGTGCCAGCAGTTCTACCAGGGACGTGAACACTGAAGCTTTCTTT
TRBJ1-4,NA,TRBV27,NA,CASSYLRDNEKLFF,TGTGCCAGCAGTTACCTAAGGGATAATGAAAAACTGTTTTTT
TRBJ1-5,NA,TRBV5-5,NA,CASSAGQASNQPQHF,TGTGCCAGCAGCGCGGGACAAGCTAGCAATCAGCCCCAGCATTTT
TRBJ1-2,TRBD1,TRBV19,NA,CASRPTGVLSGYTF,TGTGCCAGTAGGCCAACAGGGGTTCTCTCCGGCTACACCTTC
TRBJ1-1,NA,TRBV24-1,NA,CATSDLRGTEAFF,TGTGCCACCAGTGATCTCAGGGGAACTGAAGCTTTCTTT
TRBJ2-5,TRBD2,TRBV18,NA,CATIRASGIGETQYF,TGTGCCACCATCAGGGCTAGCGGAATCGGGGAGACCCAGTACTTC
TRBJ1-2,NA,TRBV5-1,NA,CASSPGRTETGYTF,TGCGCCAGCAGCCCGGGACGGACCGAGACCGGCTACACCTTC
TRBJ1-4,TRBD1,TRBV9,NA,CASSARQGVNEKLFF,TGTGCCAGCAGCGCGAGACAGGGCGTAAATGAAAAACTGTTTTTT
TRBJ1-6,NA,TRBV7-2,NA,CASSLGTHNSPLHF,TGTGCCAGCAGCTTAGGGACCCACAACTCACCCCTCCACTTT
TRBJ1-6,NA,TRBV28,NA,CASTPASSYNSPLHF,TGTGCCAGCACACCCGCCAGCTCCTATAATTCACCCCTCCACTTT
TRBJ2-2,TRBD2,TRBV5-1,NA,CASSLAASGSAGELFF,TGCGCCAGCAGCTTGGCGGCTAGCGGGAGCGCCGGGGAGCTGTTTTTT
TRBJ2-6,TRBD1,TRBV5-6,NA,CASSLGTGASGANVLTF,TGTGCCAGCAGCTTGGGGACAGGGGCCTCTGGGGCCAACGTCCTGACTTTC
TRBJ2-7,TRBD2,TRBV4-2,NA,CASSQGELGAGVPYEQYF,TGTGCCAGCAGCCAAGGGGAATTGGGAGCGGGAGTTCCCTACGAGCAGTACTTC
TRBJ1-5,NA,TRBV15,NA,CATSRDRGRQQPQHF,TGTGCCACCAGCAGAGATCGGGGGAGACAGCAGCCCCAGCATTTT
TRBJ2-2,TRBD1,TRBV5-4,NA,CASSLQGAGGELFF,TGTGCCAGCAGCTTACAGGGGGCAGGTGGGGAGCTGTTTTTT
TRBJ1-6,NA,TRBV18,few,CASSPQGYSPLHF,TGTGCCAGCTCACCCCAGGGTTATTCACCCCTCCACTTT
TRBJ2-7,TRBD1,TRBV28,NA,CASSLGGTGVGEQYF,TGTGCCAGCAGTTTAGGGGGGACAGGGGTTGGGGAGCAGTACTTC
TRBJ1-6,NA,TRBV7-2,NA,CASSRPGQSYNSPLHF,TGTGCCAGCAGCCGGCCTGGACAGAGCTATAATTCACCCCTCCACTTT
TRBJ2-5,NA,TRBV7-3,NA,CASSLLLGETQYF,TGTGCCAGCAGCTTACTCCTGGGGGAGACCCAGTACTTC
TRBJ1-5,NA,TRBV2,NA,CASSEPYSNQPQHF,TGTGCCAGCAGTGAACCTTATAGCAATCAGCCCCAGCATTTT
TRBJ2-7,NA,TRBV7-9,NA,CASSLTDHEQYF,TGTGCCAGCAGCTTGACGGACCACGAGCAGTACTTC
TRBJ2-6,NA,TRBV15,NA,CATSRAGGANVLTF,TGTGCCACCAGCAGGGCGGGCGGGGCCAACGTCCTGACTTTC
TRBJ1-1,TRBD1,TRBV9,NA,CASSESGQGGTEAFF,TGTGCCAGCAGCGAATCGGGACAGGGAGGTACTGAAGCTTTCTTT
TRBJ2-7,NA,TRBV9,once,CASSVGSSAREQYF,TGTGCCAGCAGCGTAGGGAGCTCCGCCCGGGAGCAGTACTTC
TRBJ2-3,NA,TRBV10-3,NA,CAISDSSAATDTQYF,TGTGCCATCAGTGACTCATCCGCTGCGACAGATACGCAGTATTTT
TRBJ1-5,NA,TRBV15,NA,CATSRDVGALFLRNQPQHF,TGTGCCACCAGCAGAGATGTTGGGGCCTTATTTTTGAGGAATCAGCCCCAGCATTTT
TRBJ1-2,NA,TRBV6-2/TRBV6-3,once,CASSYSKRAEGGYTF,TGTGCCAGCAGTTACTCGAAACGGGCGGAGGGGGGCTACACCTTC
TRBJ1-1,TRBD1,TRBV4-2,NA,CASSQDPGGGVNTEAFF,TGTGCCAGCAGCCAGGACCCAGGGGGCGGGGTGAACACTGAAGCTTTCTTT
TRBJ1-5,NA,TRBV12-3/TRBV12-4,NA,CASAVAVDQPQHF,TGTGCCAGCGCCGTGGCGGTTGATCAGCCCCAGCATTTT
TRBJ1-5,TRBD1,TRBV7-2,NA,CASSLRQGVQPQHF,TGTGCCAGCAGCTTACGACAGGGGGTACAACCCCAGCATTTT
TRBJ2-7,TRBD1,TRBV10-3,NA,CAARDRELGVYEQYF,TGTGCCGCCCGGGACAGGGAATTAGGGGTGTACGAGCAGTACTTC
TRBJ2-1,TRBD2,TRBV28,NA,CASSLLKSAGVRNEQFF,TGTGCCAGCAGTTTATTAAAATCAGCGGGAGTACGGAATGAGCAGTTCTTC